One sample yielded the 11 T cell receptor beta chains listed below, sequenced in a study of tumor-infiltrating lymphocytes in oesophageal squamous cell carcinoma. Each CDR3 protein is one row after TCRdb ran MiXCR on the reads. The profile shows about 12,000 distinct CDR3 sequences, roughly 60% of them singletons. The sequenced sample was blood. All receptors come from a female donor with esophageal squamous cell carcinoma.

The rearrangement links TRBV7-9 to TRBJ2-7; 11 nucleotides align to TRBD2. The CDR3 consists of 14 residues. V gave up 4 bases and J gave up 4 bases; unmatched junction bases: 3. Looked up from germline, CDR1 is SEHNR and CDR2 is FQNEAQ (reference sequence). The CDR3 coding sequence is TGTGCCAGCAGCTCACTAGCGGGAGTTTACGAGCAGTACTTC. It specifies CASSSLAGVYEQYF. Using reference TRBV7-9 and TRBJ2-7 for the parts outside the CDR3, the full variable domain is DTGVSQNPRHKITKRGQNVTFRCDPISEHNRLYWYRQTLGQGPEFLTYFQNEAQLEKSRLLSDRFSAERPKGSFSTLEIQRTEQGDSAMYLCASSSLAGVYEQYFGPGTRLTVT.

This sequence joins TRBV7-2 and TRBJ2-5; 14 nucleotides agree with TRBD2. The J call may be incorrect, as the DNA end agrees better with TRBJ2-7. Germline CDR1 reads SGHTA; CDR2 reads FQGNSA. This CDR3 region has 15 residues. The CDR3 spells CASSFWTSGRYEQYF. CDR3 coding DNA: TGTGCCAGCAGCTTCTGGACTAGCGGGAGGTACGAGCAGTACTTC.

This clonotype was observed at least ten times. J is TRBJ1-2 and V is TRBV4-1; D remains ambiguous. The ends were cut back, 4 bases at V and 4 bases at J, with 13 bases in the middle. Per the germline V gene, CDR1 is MGHRA and CDR2 is YSYEKL. This CDR3 comprises 14 residues. CDR3 protein: CASSPERGSYGYTF. For the CDR3, the DNA is TGCGCCAGCAGCCCCGAGAGAGGAAGCTATGGCTACACCTTC.

This clonotype was seen a handful of times. The chain joins TRBV7-6 to TRBJ2-1, with 7 bases fitting TRBD2. The end of the DNA fits TRBJ2-7 better, so the J call may be wrong. Per germline, CDR1 SGHVS and CDR2 FNYEAQ. This CDR3 has 16 residues. Written as DNA, the CDR3 is TGTGCCAGCAGTTCCACTAGCGAAAGCTCCTACAATGAGCAGTACTTC. Amino acid sequence: CASSSTSESSYNEQYF.

This chain connects TRBV11-2 to TRBJ2-5; the match to TRBD2 covers 11 bases. J gave up 0 bases and V 2 bases, and 2 bases lay outside the gene matches. CDR1 is SGHAT, CDR2 FQNNGV, per germline. The CDR3 length is 16 residues. The CDR3 loop reads CASSLRLAGYQETQYF. The CDR3 DNA is TGTGCCAGCAGCTTAAGACTAGCGGGGTACCAAGAGACCCAGTACTTC.

The chain carries TRBV7-6 and TRBJ2-6; D ambiguous. Looked up from germline, CDR1 is SGHVS and CDR2 is FNYEAQ. CDR3 length: 16 amino acids. V was pared by 5 bases and J by 1 base, with 12 bases between. Here the CDR3 reads CASSQGRNSGANVLTF. The CDR3 nucleotides read TGTGCCAGCAGCCAAGGACGCAATTCTGGGGCCAACGTCCTGACTTTC.

This clonotype was seen just once. The chain is built from TRBV6-6 and TRBJ2-3; 9 nucleotides align to TRBD2. Per germline, CDR1 MNHNY and CDR2 SVGAGI (reference sequence). The V and J ends lost 5 bases and 0 bases, in that order; junction bases with no gene match: 3. The CDR3 extends over 15 amino acids. CDR3 sequence reads: CASSKTSGSTDTQYF. CDR3 nucleotides: TGTGCCAGCAGTAAGACTAGCGGTAGCACAGATACGCAGTATTTT.

This chain uses TRBV11-2 with TRBJ2-3; D ambiguous. The length of the CDR3 is 17 residues. Trimming removed 6 bases at V and 1 base at J, with 20 bases between. CDR1 SGHAT and CDR2 FQNNGV come from the germline V gene. CDR3 residues: CASSQPEYYEGTDTQYF. The CDR3 region has the DNA TGTGCCAGCAGTCAACCCGAGTACTATGAGGGCACAGATACGCAGTATTTT.

The chain recombines TRBV7-8 with TRBJ2-5; D assignment may be TRBD1 or TRBD2 (5 bases each). The CDR3 is 16 residues long. Between the trimmed V and J ends, which lost 4 bases and 6 bases, there was a span of 21 bases. Germline V gene sequence: CDR1 SGHVS, CDR2 FQNEAQ. CDR3 amino acids: CASSSYRDLGIQTQYF. The CDR3 DNA reads TGTGCCAGCAGCTCGTATCGGGACCTCGGAATACAGACCCAGTACTTC.

As regards this clonotype: Compared with germline, one end of the junction differs, possibly owing to a read error. This CDR3 reads CASSYGQGLLRLAGGGGVFF. The DNA of the CDR3 is TGCGCCAGCAGCTACGGACAGGGGTTACTAAGACTAGCGGGAGGAGGGGGGGTGTTCTTC. The J gene is TRBJ2-5, the V gene TRBV5-1; TRBD2 matches at 13 bases. Germline V gives CDR1 SGHRS, CDR2 YFSETQ. The CDR3 is made up of 20 amino acids.

The V and J genes are TRBV5-3 and TRBJ2-3; TRBD2 matches 13 bases. TRBV5-3 is recorded as an ORF, its role being uncertain. The length of the CDR3 is 16 residues. V was pared by 8 bases and J by 6 bases, with 12 bases of the junction left unmatched. For the CDR3, the DNA is TGTGCCAGCAGCCAGCGACTAGCGGGAGGTTTTGATACGCAGTATTTT. Translation: CASSQRLAGGFDTQYF.